What follows are 20 T cell receptor beta chains derived from one specimen sequenced in a study of T cell clones after liver transplantation. Clones were sequenced by immunoSEQ multiplex PCR, and TCRdb holds only the in-frame ones, with some missing. Of some 6,000 clones in the sample, nearly 80% are singletons; the top ten hold around an eighth. Sequencing used CD8+ T cells from blood, obtained approximately 3.5 years after liver transplant. Receptor source: a human patient who received a liver transplant. A subset of T cells may come from the graft donor.

This clone was counted a single time. The chain uses TRBV7-2 and TRBJ2-1; D is possibly TRBD2 (5 bases). There are 13 residues in the CDR3. The V end was cut by 2 bases, the J end by 7 bases, with 9 bases between. Germline assignment: CDR1 SGHTA and CDR2 FQGNSA. The CDR3 DNA reads as TGTGCCAGCAGCTTATGGACTGGTAATGAGCAGTTCTTC. It specifies CASSLWTGNEQFF.

The chain links TRBV7-3 to TRBJ2-3, with 8 nucleotides matching TRBD2. V shed 0 bases and J 3 bases; nucleotides not matched to a gene: 8. Germline V lookup: CDR1 SGHTA, CDR2 FQGTGA. The CDR3 contains 17 residues. CDR3 loop: CASSLTFGAGETDTQYF. DNA for the CDR3: TGTGCCAGCAGCTTAACGTTCGGAGCGGGAGAAACAGATACGCAGTATTTT.

In DNA, the CDR3 is TGTGCCAGCAGTTTATTAGGGGCTCGCAATCAGCCCCAGCATTTT. The encoded protein is CASSLLGARNQPQHF. The V gene is TRBV27, the J gene TRBJ1-5; weak D call: TRBD1 (5 bases). Germline lookup yields CDR1 MNHEY and CDR2 SMNVEV (reference sequence). The CDR3 covers 15 residues. The ends were cut back, 1 base at V and 2 bases at J, with 9 bases in the middle.

This chain joins TRBV27 and TRBJ2-3; 7 positions agree with TRBD1. Unmatched junction bases numbered 12, after V lost 5 bases and J lost 7 bases. Germline-derived CDR1 and CDR2 are MNHEY and SMNVEV (reference sequence). This CDR3 has 15 residues. CDR3 amino acids: CASSEQGLRGNTQYF. The CDR3, as DNA: TGTGCCAGCAGTGAACAGGGGCTCCGAGGCAATACGCAGTATTTT.

The chain links TRBV4-3 to TRBJ2-7; D gene uncertain. The CDR3 is 15 residues long. The V end lost 1 base, the J end lost 4 bases, and 14 bases lay between the germline ends. Germline loops: CDR1 LGHNA, CDR2 YSLEER. The CDR3 loop reads CASSQGGIGLYEQYF. CDR3 DNA: TGCGCCAGCAGCCAAGGAGGAATAGGATTATACGAGCAGTACTTC.

This clone appeared a single time. The chain employs TRBV19 and TRBJ2-1; 11 nucleotides line up with TRBD2. V trimming: 5 bases; J trimming: 2 bases; junction bases outside the gene matches: 8. Looked up from germline, CDR1 is LNHDA and CDR2 is SQIVND (reference sequence). This CDR3 region has 17 residues. The CDR3 protein is CASSWPSGRLTYNEQFF. The CDR3 coding sequence is TGTGCCAGTAGTTGGCCTAGCGGGAGGCTCACCTACAATGAGCAGTTCTTC.

V usage is TRBV9 and J usage is TRBJ2-5; perhaps TRBD1 as D (6 bases). Per germline, CDR1 SGDLS and CDR2 YYNGEE. The CDR3 spans 15 residues. V was clipped by 0 bases and J by 4 bases, with 13 bases between them. The CDR3 coding sequence is TGTGCCAGCAGCGTAGTGGGGGCGCAAAGAGAGACCCAGTACTTC. Protein sequence: CASSVVGAQRETQYF.

The chain joins TRBV27 to TRBJ2-7; the D gene is possibly TRBD1 (5 bases). V lost 8 bases and J 1 base, leaving 12 bases between the germline ends. Germline V gene data show CDR1 as MNHEY and CDR2 as SMNVEV (reference sequence). CDR3 length: 13 amino acids. CDR3 residues: CASRWTSSYEQYF. The CDR3 bases are TGTGCCAGCCGCTGGACATCTTCCTACGAGCAGTACTTC.

DNA of the CDR3: TGTGCCAGCAGTCTGGGACACAACTACGAGCAGTACTTC. Its protein product is CASSLGHNYEQYF. V usage is TRBV6-5 and J usage is TRBJ2-7, with D perhaps TRBD1 (6 bases). The CDR3 runs 13 residues. Trimming removed 5 bases from V and 3 bases from J, with 11 bases in between. Germline lookup yields CDR1 MNHEY and CDR2 SVGAGI.

This clone appeared once. V gene TRBV6-6 combines with J gene TRBJ2-2; D is unclear. Trimming took off 5 bases at V and 6 bases at J, with 7 bases between the two ends. CDR1 and CDR2 (germline): MNHNY, SVGAGI (reference sequence). The CDR3 is made up of 12 amino acids. The CDR3 loop is CASSPPAGELFF. The CDR3 DNA is TGTGCCAGCAGTCCGCCCGCCGGGGAGCTGTTTTTT.

This clone is a singleton in its sample. CDR3 loop: CAIKSLSSGSSDEQYF. The DNA for the CDR3 is TGTGCCATCAAGAGTTTGTCTAGCGGGAGCTCTGACGAGCAGTACTTC. The chain links TRBV10-3 to TRBJ2-7, with 10 bases aligning to TRBD2. This CDR3 comprises 16 residues. The V gene's germline CDR1 is ENHRY and CDR2 SYGVKD. V lost 7 bases and J lost 5; bases outside the gene matches: 14.

The chain joins TRBV4-3 to TRBJ2-5; 7 positions agree with TRBD2. The J call may be faulty, since TRBJ2-7 better matches the DNA end. Looked up from germline, CDR1 is LGHNA and CDR2 is YSLEER. The length of the CDR3 is 15 residues. CDR3 protein: CASSLGRSGTYEQYF. CDR3 coding DNA: TGCGCCAGCAGCCTTGGGAGGAGCGGGACCTACGAGCAGTACTTC.

CDR3 protein: CASSAGTSFTYEQYF. The CDR3 DNA follows: TGTGCCAGCAGCGCCGGGACTAGCTTTACCTACGAGCAGTACTTC. The J gene is TRBJ2-7, the V gene TRBV9; 9 bases agree with TRBD2. Germline-derived CDR1 and CDR2 are SGDLS and YYNGEE. CDR3 length: 15 residues. V lost 3 bases to trimming and J lost 2 bases; unmatched junction nucleotides: 6.

The chain recombines TRBV27 with TRBJ1-1, with 9 positions matching TRBD1. The CDR3 totals 14 residues. CDR1 MNHEY and CDR2 SMNVEV come from the germline V gene (reference sequence). J gave up 1 base and V 7 bases, and 4 bases lay outside the gene matches. In DNA form, the CDR3 reads TGTGCCAGCACCTTACAGGGGGCGAACACTGAAGCTTTCTTT. Its translation: CASTLQGANTEAFF.

The chain is built from TRBV18 and TRBJ2-7, with 8 bases that match TRBD1. The V gene's germline CDR1 is KGHSH and CDR2 LQKENI. V lost 0 bases, J lost 2 bases, and 3 bases stayed unmatched. The CDR3 is made up of 15 amino acids. CDR3 DNA: TGTGCCAGCTCACCACCCGGACAGGGTCCCTACGAGCAGTACTTC. Translated, it gives CASSPPGQGPYEQYF.

V gene TRBV7-9 combines with J gene TRBJ2-4; tentative D call: TRBD2 (5 bases). Germline lookup yields CDR1 SEHNR and CDR2 FQNEAQ (reference sequence). This CDR3 region has 15 residues. Trimming left V 3 bases short and J 6 bases short, with 15 bases between. CDR3 sequence: CASSFGLSSGNIQYF. CDR3 coding DNA: TGTGCCAGCAGCTTTGGCCTCTCCAGCGGAAACATTCAGTACTTC.

The CDR3 protein is CASSPDVGGYEQYF. The CDR3, as DNA: TGCGCCAGCAGCCCGGACGTAGGTGGCTACGAGCAGTACTTC. The genes are TRBV5-1 and TRBJ2-7; D unresolved. The CDR3 spans 14 residues. Germline V gene data show CDR1 as SGHRS and CDR2 as YFSETQ. Deletions cut 4 bases from V and 3 bases from J, with 14 bases between.

This clone was detected only a few times. The chain recombines TRBV27 with TRBJ2-7; D is ambiguous. Germline loops: CDR1 MNHEY, CDR2 SMNVEV (reference sequence). Trimming left V 4 bases short and J 0 bases short, with 4 bases between. The length of the CDR3 is 12 residues. CDR3 sequence: CASSWNSYEQYF. The CDR3 DNA follows: TGTGCCAGCAGTTGGAACTCCTACGAGCAGTACTTC.

The gene calls are TRBV4-1 and TRBJ1-1; D perhaps matches TRBD1 (5 bases). Germline CDR1 is MGHRA and CDR2 is YSYEKL. Trimming left V 5 bases short and J 4 bases short, with 14 bases between. This CDR3 is built from 14 residues. The CDR3 sequence: CASSSPTGGTEAFF. DNA for the CDR3: TGCGCCAGCAGCTCTCCTACGGGGGGCACTGAAGCTTTCTTT.

Concerning this clone: An end of the junction differs from the germline gene, which may be a read error. This chain connects TRBV19 to TRBJ2-1; 13 nucleotides match TRBD2. In germline, CDR1 is LNHDA, CDR2 SQIVND (reference sequence). The CDR3 contains 17 residues. CDR3: CASSINMGLAGTNGQFF. The CDR3 nucleotides read TGTGCCAGTAGTATAAACATGGGACTAGCGGGGACTAATGGGCAGTTCTTC.